A selection of T cell receptor beta chains follows, all from one sample in a study of Ad26.COV2.S vaccination and SARS-CoV-2 variants. The assay was immunoSEQ multiplex PCR, and TCRdb's table has in-frame clones only and misses some. The repertoire includes hundreds of thousands of clones, 75% to 95% of them detected once, and approximately 12% sits in the top ten. The sample in question was peripheral blood, obtained in a trial of Ad26.COV2.S vaccine versus placebo. The receptors here all came from a person aged 18 to 65 who received the Ad26.COV2.S COVID-19 vaccine or a placebo. CDR3s include the opening cysteine and the closing phenylalanine or tryptophan. The D gene is left open where the match is weak. Clone size, where shown, is once, few, many, or a class for clones that have expanded.

size,J,D,V,CDR3,DNA
.,TRBJ2-1,TRBD2,TRBV4-3,CASSPLTSGRAGNEQFF,TGCGCCAGCAGCCCCCTAACTAGCGGGAGGGCCGGCAATGAGCAGTTCTTC
.,TRBJ2-2,.,TRBV19,CASSGPGLRELFF,TGTGCCAGTAGTGGACCGGGTCTACGGGAGCTGTTTTTT
few,TRBJ1-1,.,TRBV10-2,CASSHQTENTEAFF,TGCGCCAGCAGTCACCAGACAGAGAACACTGAAGCTTTCTTT
.,TRBJ2-2,TRBD2,TRBV7-8,CASSLAVTSSNTGELFF,TGTGCCAGCAGCTTAGCGGTGACTAGCTCGAACACCGGGGAGCTGTTTTTT
.,TRBJ2-7,TRBD2,TRBV24-1,CATSALAGGSYEQYF,TGTGCCACCAGTGCCTTAGCGGGAGGCTCCTACGAGCAGTACTTC
few,TRBJ2-2,.,TRBV7-6,CASSLYLALNTGELFF,TGTGCCAGCAGCTTGTACCTAGCGTTGAACACCGGGGAGCTGTTTTTT
.,TRBJ1-1,.,TRBV25-1,CASSEGEGRNTEAFF,TGTGCCAGCAGTGAGGGGGAGGGCAGGAACACTGAAGCTTTCTTT
.,TRBJ1-1,TRBD1,TRBV7-8,CASSLVTRTGDTEAFF,TGTGCCAGCAGCTTAGTAACCCGGACAGGGGATACTGAAGCTTTCTTT
.,TRBJ2-7,TRBD1,TRBV6-5,CASSRFGTGVNEQYF,TGTGCCAGCAGCCGGTTTGGGACAGGGGTAAACGAGCAGTACTTC
.,TRBJ2-5,TRBD2,TRBV7-2,CASSPNDAGDRETQYF,TGTGCCAGCAGCCCCAATGACGCGGGAGACCGGGAGACCCAGTACTTC
.,TRBJ2-2,TRBD2,TRBV11-3,CASSSPGLANTGELFF,TGTGCCAGCAGCTCACCTGGACTAGCGAACACCGGGGAGCTGTTTTTT
.,TRBJ2-5,.,TRBV24-1,CATSDWGPGVETQYF,TGTGCCACCAGTGATTGGGGCCCAGGGGTAGAGACCCAGTACTTC
.,TRBJ2-1,TRBD2,TRBV7-8,CASSLRDYPYNEQFF,TGTGCCAGCAGCCTCCGGGACTATCCCTACAATGAGCAGTTCTTC
.,TRBJ2-3,.,TRBV7-8,CASSLLADTQYF,TGTGCCAGCAGCCTACTAGCAGATACGCAGTATTTT
.,TRBJ2-7,.,TRBV28,CASSGRSSYEQYF,TGTGCCAGCAGTGGGCGGAGCTCCTACGAGCAGTACTTC
.,TRBJ2-2,.,TRBV5-1,CASSLIDGELFF,TGCGCCAGCAGCTTGATTGACGGGGAGCTGTTTTTT
.,TRBJ2-6,.,TRBV7-9,CASSLVEGRSGANVLTF,TGTGCCAGCAGCTTAGTCGAGGGAAGGTCTGGGGCCAACGTCCTGACTTTC
.,TRBJ1-2,.,TRBV19,CASSAGSSYGYTF,TGTGCCAGTAGTGCAGGGAGTAGCTATGGCTACACCTTC
once,TRBJ2-2,.,TRBV2,CASSVFGPLGELFF,TGTGCCAGCAGTGTATTTGGACCGCTCGGGGAGCTGTTTTTT
.,TRBJ2-5,TRBD1,TRBV18,CASSPIPTGLWETQYF,TGTGCCAGCTCACCAATCCCGACAGGGCTCTGGGAGACCCAGTACTTC
.,TRBJ1-1,.,TRBV6-5,CASRTTRNTEAFF,TGTGCCAGCAGAACCACAAGGAACACTGAAGCTTTCTTT
.,TRBJ1-2,.,TRBV5-6,CASSLPPVGKGGYTF,TGTGCCAGCAGCTTGCCACCGGTTGGGAAAGGTGGCTACACCTTC
.,TRBJ2-2,TRBD1,TRBV25-1,CASSGTGVLAGELFF,TGTGCCAGCAGTGGGACAGGGGTCTTGGCCGGGGAGCTGTTTTTT
once,TRBJ1-5,TRBD1,TRBV6-2/TRBV6-3,CASSWGQANSNQPQHF,TGTGCCAGCAGTTGGGGACAGGCTAATAGCAATCAGCCCCAGCATTTT
.,TRBJ2-5,.,TRBV6-5,CASSYSRTRGETQYF,TGTGCCAGCAGTTACTCGAGGACTAGGGGGGAGACCCAGTACTTC
few,TRBJ2-7,.,TRBV21-1,CASSGHPSYEQYF,TGTGCCAGCAGTGGACACCCATCCTACGAGCAGTACTTC
.,TRBJ2-7,TRBD1,TRBV7-8,CASSLAGTAYEQYF,TGTGCCAGCAGCCTCGCCGGGACAGCCTACGAGCAGTACTTC
.,TRBJ1-4,.,TRBV7-9,CASGQPLNEKLFF,TGTGCCAGCGGGCAGCCTCTTAATGAAAAACTGTTTTTT
.,TRBJ1-2,.,TRBV4-3,CASSQDPPGAYGYTF,TGCGCCAGCAGCCAAGACCCCCCCGGAGCCTATGGCTACACCTTC
once,TRBJ2-5,.,TRBV4-3,CASSQEGGEGETQYF,TGCGCCAGCAGCCAAGAAGGCGGGGAAGGAGAGACCCAGTACTTC
.,TRBJ2-1,.,TRBV20-1,CSAWIGNEQFF,TGCAGTGCTTGGATAGGGAATGAGCAGTTCTTC
.,TRBJ2-1,TRBD2,TRBV5-1,CASSLASGSSSEQFF,TGCGCCAGCAGCTTGGCTAGCGGGAGTTCCAGTGAGCAGTTCTTC
.,TRBJ2-3,.,TRBV13,CASSLTDRTDTQYF,TGTGCCAGCAGCTTGACCGACCGCACAGATACGCAGTATTTT
.,TRBJ2-5,.,TRBV3-1/TRBV3-2,CASSPPRVGGETQYF,TGTGCCAGCAGCCCCCCTCGAGTGGGAGGAGAGACCCAGTACTTC
once,TRBJ2-2,.,TRBV6-2/TRBV6-3,CASSYSRSTGELFF,TGTGCCAGCAGTTACTCGAGGTCGACGGGGGAGCTGTTTTTT
.,TRBJ1-2,.,TRBV30,CAWSLPPSPTLF,TGTGCCTGGAGTCTCCCCCCTTCCCCTACCTTATTC
.,TRBJ2-5,.,TRBV6-5,CASSYGGWETQYF,TGTGCCAGCAGTTACGGAGGGTGGGAGACCCAGTACTTC
.,TRBJ2-7,TRBD1,TRBV10-3,CAITGTDSSYEQYF,TGTGCCATCACTGGGACAGATAGCTCCTACGAGCAGTACTTC
.,TRBJ1-1,.,TRBV20-1,CSASQAGKNTEAFF,TGCAGTGCTAGTCAGGCAGGGAAGAACACTGAAGCTTTCTTT
.,TRBJ2-7,.,TRBV25-1,CASSDGGLGEQYF,TGTGCCAGCAGTGATGGGGGTCTGGGCGAGCAGTACTTC
.,TRBJ1-1,.,TRBV12-3/TRBV12-4,CASSLKVRTEAFF,TGTGCCAGCAGTCTAAAGGTGAGGACTGAAGCTTTCTTT
.,TRBJ1-6,.,TRBV20-1,CSASGSSYNSPLHF,TGCAGTGCTAGTGGTAGCTCCTATAATTCACCCCTCCACTTT
.,TRBJ2-3,.,TRBV4-1,CASSHPRTDTQYF,TGCGCCAGCAGCCACCCCCGCACAGATACGCAGTATTTT
.,TRBJ2-3,.,TRBV6-5,CASSYQGPDTQYF,TGTGCCAGCAGTTACCAGGGACCAGATACGCAGTATTTT
.,TRBJ1-2,TRBD1,TRBV6-5,CASRETGVVGGYTF,TGTGCCAGCAGGGAGACAGGGGTTGTAGGTGGCTACACCTTC
.,TRBJ2-3,TRBD1,TRBV7-6,CASSFSWRDRGLTDTQYF,TGTGCCAGCAGCTTTTCGTGGAGGGACAGGGGGCTGACAGATACGCAGTATTTT
.,TRBJ2-7,TRBD2,TRBV6-5,CASSYSASGSSYEQYF,TGTGCCAGCAGTTACTCCGCTAGCGGGAGCTCCTACGAGCAGTACTTC
once,TRBJ2-7,.,TRBV6-5,CASSSIDRSAYEQYF,TGTGCCAGCAGTTCTATAGACAGGTCAGCCTACGAGCAGTACTTC
once,TRBJ2-7,.,TRBV6-2/TRBV6-3,CASSYSSRRSYEQYF,TGTGCCAGCAGTTACTCGAGTCGGCGCTCCTACGAGCAGTACTTC
once,TRBJ1-1,TRBD1,TRBV30,CAWRGQGDTEAFF,TGTGCCTGGCGAGGACAGGGGGACACTGAAGCTTTCTTT
.,TRBJ2-1,.,TRBV6-5,CASSYRAGEWYNEQFF,TGTGCCAGCAGTTATAGAGCGGGCGAGTGGTACAATGAGCAGTTCTTC
.,TRBJ2-2,.,TRBV4-3,CASSQDSLSRGTGELFF,TGCGCCAGCAGCCAAGATTCGCTATCTCGGGGCACCGGGGAGCTGTTTTTT